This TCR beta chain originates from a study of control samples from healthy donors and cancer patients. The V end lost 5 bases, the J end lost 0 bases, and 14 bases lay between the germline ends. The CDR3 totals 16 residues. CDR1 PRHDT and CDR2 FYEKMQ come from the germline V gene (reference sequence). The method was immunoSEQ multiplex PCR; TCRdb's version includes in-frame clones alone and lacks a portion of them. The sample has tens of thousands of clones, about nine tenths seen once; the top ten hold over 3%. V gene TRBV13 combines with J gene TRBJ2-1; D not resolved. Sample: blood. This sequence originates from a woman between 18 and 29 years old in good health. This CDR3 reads CASSPVGSSSYNEQFF. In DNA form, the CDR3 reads TGTGCCAGCAGCCCGGTAGGGTCGAGCTCCTACAATGAGCAGTTCTTC. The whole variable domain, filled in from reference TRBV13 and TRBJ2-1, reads AAGVIQSPRHLIKEKRETATLKCYPIPRHDTVYWYQQGPGQDPQFLISFYEKMQSDKGSIPDRFSAQQFSDYHSELNMSSLELGDSALYFCASSPVGSSSYNEQFFGPGTRLTVL.